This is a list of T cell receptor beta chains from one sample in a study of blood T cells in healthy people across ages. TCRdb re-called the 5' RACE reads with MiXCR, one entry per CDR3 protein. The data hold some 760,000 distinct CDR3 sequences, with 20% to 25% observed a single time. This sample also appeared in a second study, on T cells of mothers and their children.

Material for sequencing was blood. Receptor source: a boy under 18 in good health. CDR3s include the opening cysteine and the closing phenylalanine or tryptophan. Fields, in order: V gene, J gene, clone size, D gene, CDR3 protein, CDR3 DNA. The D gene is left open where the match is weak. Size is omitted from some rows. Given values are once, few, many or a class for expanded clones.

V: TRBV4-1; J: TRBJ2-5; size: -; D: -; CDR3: CASSQGGGAAETQYF; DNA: TGCGCCAGCAGCCAAGGAGGGGGTGCGGCAGAGACCCAGTACTTC
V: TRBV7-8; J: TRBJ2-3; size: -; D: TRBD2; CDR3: CASSLVGGPARTDTQYF; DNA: TGTGCCAGCAGCTTAGTGGGAGGGCCAGCCAGGACAGATACGCAGTATTTT
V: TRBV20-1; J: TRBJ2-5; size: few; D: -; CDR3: CSARLYQETQYF; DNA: TGCAGTGCACGGCTGTACCAAGAGACCCAGTACTTC
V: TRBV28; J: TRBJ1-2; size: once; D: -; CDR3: CAGSLAGPYGYTF; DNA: TGTGCCGGCAGTTTGGCAGGGCCGTATGGCTACACCTTC
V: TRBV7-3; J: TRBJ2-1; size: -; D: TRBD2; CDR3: CASSLMGRELYNEQFF; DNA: TGTGCCAGCAGCTTAATGGGGCGGGAGCTCTACAATGAGCAGTTCTTC
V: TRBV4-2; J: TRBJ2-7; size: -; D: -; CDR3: CASSQEPGVYEQYF; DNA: TGTGCCAGCAGCCAAGAACCTGGGGTCTACGAGCAGTACTTC
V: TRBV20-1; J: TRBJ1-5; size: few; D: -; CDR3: CSARGSLDQPQHF; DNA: TGCAGTGCTCGAGGGAGCCTCGATCAGCCCCAGCATTTT
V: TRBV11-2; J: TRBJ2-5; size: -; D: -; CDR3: CASSLFPSPETQYF; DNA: TGTGCCAGCAGCTTATTCCCTAGCCCAGAGACCCAGTACTTC
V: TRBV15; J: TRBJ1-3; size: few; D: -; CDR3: CATSRDRGPSGNTIYF; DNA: TGTGCCACCAGCAGAGACAGGGGACCTTCTGGAAACACCATATATTTT
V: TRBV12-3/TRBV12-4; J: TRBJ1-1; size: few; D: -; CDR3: CASSDIPIGNTEAFF; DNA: TGTGCCAGCAGCGATATCCCAATCGGGAACACTGAAGCTTTCTTT
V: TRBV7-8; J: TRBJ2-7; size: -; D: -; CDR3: CASSLAWTQLSTYEQYF; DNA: TGTGCCAGCAGCTTGGCATGGACACAACTTAGCACCTACGAGCAGTACTTC
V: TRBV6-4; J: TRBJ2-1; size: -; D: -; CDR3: CASSEGTGSGNEQFF; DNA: TGTGCCAGCAGCGAGGGAACAGGTAGTGGGAATGAGCAGTTCTTC
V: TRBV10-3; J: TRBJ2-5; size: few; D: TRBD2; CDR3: CAIRPSGDGQETQYF; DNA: TGTGCCATCAGACCTAGCGGGGACGGCCAAGAGACCCAGTACTTC
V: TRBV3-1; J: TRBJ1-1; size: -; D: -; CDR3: CASSQDRGGYTEAFF; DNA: TGTGCCAGCAGCCAAGATCGAGGGGGGTACACTGAAGCCTTCTTT
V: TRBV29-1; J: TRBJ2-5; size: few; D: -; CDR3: CSIIGLQETQYF; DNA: TGCAGCATTATAGGGTTACAAGAGACCCAGTACTTC
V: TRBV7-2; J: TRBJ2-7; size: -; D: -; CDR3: CASSLKRTGHYEQYF; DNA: TGTGCCAGCAGCTTAAAACGTACAGGCCACTACGAGCAGTACTTC
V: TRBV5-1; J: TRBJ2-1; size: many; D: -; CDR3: CASSRGYNEQFF; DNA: TGCGCCAGCTCCCGGGGCTACAATGAGCAGTTCTTC
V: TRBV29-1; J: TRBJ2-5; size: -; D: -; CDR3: CSVDGSGVQETQYF; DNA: TGCAGCGTTGATGGTAGCGGAGTACAAGAGACCCAGTACTTC
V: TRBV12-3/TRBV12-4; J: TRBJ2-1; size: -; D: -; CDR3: CASSIGPQVVDEQFF; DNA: TGTGCCAGCAGTATCGGGCCCCAGGTAGTCGATGAGCAGTTCTTC
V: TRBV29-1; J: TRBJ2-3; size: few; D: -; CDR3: CSVDPGLSTDTQYF; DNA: TGCAGCGTTGATCCGGGGCTGAGCACAGATACGCAGTATTTT
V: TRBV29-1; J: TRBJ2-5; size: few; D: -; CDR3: CSVGGTPGKETQYF; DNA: TGCAGCGTTGGGGGGACCCCCGGCAAGGAGACCCAGTACTTC
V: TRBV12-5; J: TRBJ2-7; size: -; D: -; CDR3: CASGLVRLAATYEQYF; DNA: TGTGCTAGTGGTTTGGTACGTCTGGCGGCTACCTACGAGCAGTACTTC
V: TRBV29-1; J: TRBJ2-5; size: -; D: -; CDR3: CSVEYVWGKETQYF; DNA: TGCAGCGTTGAATACGTCTGGGGGAAGGAGACCCAGTACTTC
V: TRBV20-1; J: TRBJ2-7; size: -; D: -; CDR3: CSARAGPSYEQYF; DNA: TGCAGTGCTAGAGCGGGACCCTCCTACGAGCAGTACTTC
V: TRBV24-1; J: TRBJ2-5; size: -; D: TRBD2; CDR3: CATSEGLAGVGETQYF; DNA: TGTGCCACCAGTGAAGGACTAGCGGGAGTCGGAGAGACCCAGTACTTC
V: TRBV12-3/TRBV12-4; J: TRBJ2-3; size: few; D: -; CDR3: CASSLVGTPTDTQYF; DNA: TGTGCCAGCAGTTTAGTGGGCACCCCCACAGATACGCAGTATTTT
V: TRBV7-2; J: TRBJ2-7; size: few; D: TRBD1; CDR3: CASSPTGEVRDEQYF; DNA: TGTGCCAGCAGCCCTACAGGGGAAGTACGAGACGAGCAGTACTTC
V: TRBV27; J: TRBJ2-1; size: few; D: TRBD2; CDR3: CASSPWEGLNEQFF; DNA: TGTGCCAGCAGTCCTTGGGAGGGGTTGAATGAGCAGTTCTTC
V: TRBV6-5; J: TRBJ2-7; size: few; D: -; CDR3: CASRQFLSYEQYF; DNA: TGTGCCAGCAGGCAGTTTCTCTCCTACGAGCAGTACTTC
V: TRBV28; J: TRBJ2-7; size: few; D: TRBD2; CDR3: CASSPESGRMYEQYF; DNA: TGTGCCAGCAGTCCGGAGAGCGGGAGGATGTACGAGCAGTACTTC
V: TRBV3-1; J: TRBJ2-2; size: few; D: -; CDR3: CASSQDGPRTGELFF; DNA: TGTGCCAGCAGCCAAGATGGGCCCCGGACCGGGGAGCTGTTTTTT
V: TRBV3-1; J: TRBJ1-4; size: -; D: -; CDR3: CASSRGSGGRKDEKLFF; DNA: TGTGCCAGCAGCCGAGGGAGTGGGGGGCGCAAGGATGAAAAACTGTTTTTT
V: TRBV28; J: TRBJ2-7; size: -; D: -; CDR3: CASVKGFNEQYF; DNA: TGTGCCAGCGTCAAGGGGTTCAACGAGCAGTACTTC
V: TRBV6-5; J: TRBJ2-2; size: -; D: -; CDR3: CASSYRRGGELFF; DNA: TGTGCCAGCAGTTACCGAAGGGGCGGGGAGCTGTTTTTT
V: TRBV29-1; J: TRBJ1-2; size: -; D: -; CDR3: CSVERDNYGYTF; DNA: TGCAGCGTTGAACGGGACAACTATGGCTACACCTTC
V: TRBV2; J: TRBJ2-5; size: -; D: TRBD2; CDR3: CASSEGLGQETQYF; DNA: TGTGCCAGCAGTGAGGGACTAGGCCAAGAGACCCAGTACTTC
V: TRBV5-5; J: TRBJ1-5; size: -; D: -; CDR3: CASSLVAEGLPQHF; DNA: TGTGCCAGCAGCTTGGTGGCAGAAGGCCTGCCCCAGCATTTT
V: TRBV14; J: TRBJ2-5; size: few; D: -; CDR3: CASSQDYETQYF; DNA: TGTGCCAGCAGCCAAGACTACGAGACCCAGTACTTC
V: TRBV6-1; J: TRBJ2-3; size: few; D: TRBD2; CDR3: CASSELAADTQYF; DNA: TGTGCCAGCAGTGAACTAGCGGCAGATACGCAGTATTTT
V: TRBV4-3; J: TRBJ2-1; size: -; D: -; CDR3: CASSQDGSASYNEQFF; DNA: TGCGCCAGCAGCCAAGATGGGTCCGCTAGTTACAATGAGCAGTTCTTC
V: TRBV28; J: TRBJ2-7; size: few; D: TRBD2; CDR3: CASHTTSGRYGTYEQYF; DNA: TGTGCCAGCCACACTACTAGCGGGAGGTACGGAACCTACGAGCAGTACTTC
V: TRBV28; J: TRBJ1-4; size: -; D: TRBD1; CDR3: CASSLGSRQGGEKLFF; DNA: TGTGCCAGCAGTTTAGGGTCTAGACAGGGTGGCGAAAAACTGTTTTTT
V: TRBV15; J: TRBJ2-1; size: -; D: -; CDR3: CATSRDLGEQFF; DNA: TGTGCCACCAGCAGAGATCTAGGTGAGCAGTTCTTC
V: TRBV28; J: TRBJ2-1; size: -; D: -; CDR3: CASSWDWPNEQFF; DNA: TGTGCCAGCAGTTGGGACTGGCCTAATGAGCAGTTCTTC
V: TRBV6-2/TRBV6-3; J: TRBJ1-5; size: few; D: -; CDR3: CASSQGYQPQHF; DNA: TGTGCCAGCAGTCAGGGGTATCAGCCCCAGCATTTT
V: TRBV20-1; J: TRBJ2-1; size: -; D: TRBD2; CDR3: CSATAGVNEQFF; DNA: TGCAGTGCTACAGCGGGGGTTAATGAGCAGTTCTTC
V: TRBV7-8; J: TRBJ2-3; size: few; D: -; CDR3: CASSLVTLPSTDTQYF; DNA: TGTGCCAGCAGCTTAGTAACCTTACCAAGCACAGATACGCAGTATTTT
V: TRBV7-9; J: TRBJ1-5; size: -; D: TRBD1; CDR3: CASSTGQGEQPQHF; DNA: TGTGCCAGCAGTACGGGACAGGGTGAACAGCCCCAGCATTTT
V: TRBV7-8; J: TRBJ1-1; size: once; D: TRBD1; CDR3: CASSLWGQGDTEAFF; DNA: TGTGCCAGCAGCTTATGGGGACAGGGGGACACTGAAGCTTTCTTT
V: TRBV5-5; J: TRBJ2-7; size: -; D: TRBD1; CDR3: CASRIQGSGEQYF; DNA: TGTGCCAGCAGAATACAGGGGAGCGGCGAGCAGTACTTC
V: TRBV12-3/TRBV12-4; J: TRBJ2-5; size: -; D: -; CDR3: CASSLKGMSQYF; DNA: TGTGCCAGCAGTTTAAAGGGGATGTCCCAGTACTTC
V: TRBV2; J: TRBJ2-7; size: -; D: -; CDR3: CASSEPSSGTSSYEQYF; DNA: TGTGCCAGCAGTGAGCCGTCCTCGGGTACCAGCTCCTACGAGCAGTACTTC
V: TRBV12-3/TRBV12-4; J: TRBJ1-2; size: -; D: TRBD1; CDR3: CASSGAQGALNGYTF; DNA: TGTGCCAGCAGTGGTGCACAGGGGGCGTTAAATGGCTACACCTTC
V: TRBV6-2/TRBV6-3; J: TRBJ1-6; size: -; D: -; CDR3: CASSFRQHSPLHF; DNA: TGTGCCAGCAGTTTTCGACAGCATTCACCCCTCCACTTT
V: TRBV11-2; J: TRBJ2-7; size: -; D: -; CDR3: CASSLVSEYEQYF; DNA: TGTGCCAGCAGCTTAGTGAGCGAATACGAGCAGTACTTC
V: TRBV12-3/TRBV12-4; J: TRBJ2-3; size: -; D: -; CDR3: CAGSLLRPGTDTQYF; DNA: TGTGCCGGCAGTTTACTGCGGCCGGGCACAGATACGCAGTATTTT